This TCR beta chain was documented in a study of tumor-infiltrating lymphocytes in primary liver carcinoma. Notes on the study in general: Tumors significantly exceeded blood in top-250-clone fraction (p = 0.039).

The researchers produced TCR beta cDNA from around 500 ng total RNA with a constant-region primer. Slightly modified ARM-PCR, run as three nested multiplex PCR rounds, produced the TCR beta libraries. Forward primers for TRBV1-TRBV30 and a C-beta reverse primer served the first two PCR rounds, at about 11 cycles each. TCRdb reanalysed the multiplex PCR reads using MiXCR and keeps one entry per CDR3 protein. The table lists about 41,000 distinct CDR3 sequences, approximately 70% of them singletons. Taking roughly 20-34 mg of unsorted bulk tissue, the authors co-extracted RNA and DNA. Tumor regions sampled: superior, inferior, left, right poles, and centre. The CDR3 totals 11 residues. The germline V gene encodes CDR1 SQVTM and CDR2 ANQGSEA. A word on this clonotype: Its antigen is not known. The junction shows a germline mismatch at one end, possibly a read error.

Sequencing was done on a sample of liver tumor tissue from sampling region 2. As to subset: tumor region T2, inferior pole. The chain is built from TRBV29-1 and TRBJ2-7, with D unclear. This clonotype was sampled from a man aged 35 to 55 with primary liver carcinoma and hepatitis B virus infection. Here the CDR3 reads CSVEGSHEHYF. CDR3 in DNA: TGCAGCGTTGAAGGGAGTCACGAGCACTATTTC.